This TCR beta chain derives from a study of CD8 T cells in Susac syndrome. Study-wide results and limits: As the study acknowledged, the number of individuals in its TCR sequencing and HLA analysis was relatively small.

The RNA input was about 0.45 to 1 ug, and it was reverse transcribed with random hexamers. The CDR3 of TCR beta was amplified by immunoSEQ multiplex PCR across 54 Vbeta and 13 Jbeta. TCRdb ran MiXCR on the immunoSEQ multiplex PCR reads and lists one entry per CDR3 protein. The sample lists about 300,000 distinct CDR3 sequences, roughly 85% occurring once. This CDR3 region has 12 residues. CDR1 LNHDA and CDR2 SQIVND come from the germline V gene (reference sequence). Trimming removed 8 bases at V and 3 bases at J, with 11 bases between. On this clonotype itself: The antigen is unknown.

The J gene is TRBJ2-7, the V gene TRBV19; D possibly corresponds to TRBD2 (6 bases). What was sequenced was CD8+ T cells from PBMCs. The origin of this receptor is a human donor with multiple sclerosis. The CDR3 DNA reads TGTGCCAGTGGGCGGGATGGCTACGAGCAGTACTTC. Translation: CASGRDGYEQYF.